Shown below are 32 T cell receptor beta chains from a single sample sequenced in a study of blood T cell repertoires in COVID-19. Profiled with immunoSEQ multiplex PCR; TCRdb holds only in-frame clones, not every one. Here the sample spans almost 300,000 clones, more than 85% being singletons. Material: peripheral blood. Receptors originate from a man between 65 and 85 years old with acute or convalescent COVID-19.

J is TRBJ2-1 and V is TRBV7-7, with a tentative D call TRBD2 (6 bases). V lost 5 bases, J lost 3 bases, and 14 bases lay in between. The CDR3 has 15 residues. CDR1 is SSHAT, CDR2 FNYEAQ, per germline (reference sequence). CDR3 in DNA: TGTGCCAGCAGCCCGGGGCTAGCGTACTACAATGAGCAGTTCTTC. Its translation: CASSPGLAYYNEQFF.

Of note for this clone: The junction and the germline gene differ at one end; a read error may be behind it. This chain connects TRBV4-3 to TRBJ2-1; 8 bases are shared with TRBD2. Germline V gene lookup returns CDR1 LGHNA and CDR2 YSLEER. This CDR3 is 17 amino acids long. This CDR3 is CASSQDLRREAPYEQFF. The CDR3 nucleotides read TGCGCCAGCAGCCAAGATCTTAGGCGGGAGGCTCCATATGAACAGTTCTTC.

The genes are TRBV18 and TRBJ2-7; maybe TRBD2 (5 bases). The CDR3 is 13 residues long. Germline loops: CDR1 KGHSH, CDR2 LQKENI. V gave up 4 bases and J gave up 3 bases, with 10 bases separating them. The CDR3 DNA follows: TGTGCCAGCTCACTTAACCGGGACTACGAGCAGTACTTC. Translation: CASSLNRDYEQYF.

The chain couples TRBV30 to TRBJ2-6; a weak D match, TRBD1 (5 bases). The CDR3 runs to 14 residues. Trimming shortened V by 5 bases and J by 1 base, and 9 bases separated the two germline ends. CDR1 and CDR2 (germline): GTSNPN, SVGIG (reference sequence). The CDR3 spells CAWAGQSGANVLTF. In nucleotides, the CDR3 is TGTGCCTGGGCCGGACAATCTGGGGCCAACGTCCTGACTTTC.

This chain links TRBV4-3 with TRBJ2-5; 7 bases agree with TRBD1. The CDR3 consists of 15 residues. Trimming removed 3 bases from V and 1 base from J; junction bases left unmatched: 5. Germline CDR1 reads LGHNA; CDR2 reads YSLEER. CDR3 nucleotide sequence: TGCGCCAGCAGCCACTTCCGGACAGGCCAAGAGACCCAGTACTTC. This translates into CASSHFRTGQETQYF.

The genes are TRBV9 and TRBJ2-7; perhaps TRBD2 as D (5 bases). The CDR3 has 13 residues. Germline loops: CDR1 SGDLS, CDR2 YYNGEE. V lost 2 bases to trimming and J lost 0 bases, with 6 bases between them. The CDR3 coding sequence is TGTGCCAGCAGCGTGGGAGACTCCTACGAGCAGTACTTC. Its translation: CASSVGDSYEQYF.

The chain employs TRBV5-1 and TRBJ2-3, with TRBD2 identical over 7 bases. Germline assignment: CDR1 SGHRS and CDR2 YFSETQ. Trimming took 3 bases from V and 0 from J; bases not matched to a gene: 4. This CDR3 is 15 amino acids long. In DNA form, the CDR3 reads TGCGCCAGCAGCTCAATAGCGGGTAGCACAGATACGCAGTATTTT. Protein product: CASSSIAGSTDTQYF.

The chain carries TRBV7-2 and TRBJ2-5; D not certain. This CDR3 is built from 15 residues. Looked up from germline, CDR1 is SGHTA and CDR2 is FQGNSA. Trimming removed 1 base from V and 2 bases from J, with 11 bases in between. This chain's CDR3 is CASSLGLVLQETQYF. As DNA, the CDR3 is TGTGCCAGCAGCTTAGGACTCGTTTTACAAGAGACCCAGTACTTC.

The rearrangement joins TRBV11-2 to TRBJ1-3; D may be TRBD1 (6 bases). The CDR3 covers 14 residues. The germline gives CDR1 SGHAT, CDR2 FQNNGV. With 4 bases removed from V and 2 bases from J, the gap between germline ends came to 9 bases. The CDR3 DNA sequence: TGTGCCAGCAGCTACGACAGGACTGGAAACACCATATATTTT. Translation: CASSYDRTGNTIYF.

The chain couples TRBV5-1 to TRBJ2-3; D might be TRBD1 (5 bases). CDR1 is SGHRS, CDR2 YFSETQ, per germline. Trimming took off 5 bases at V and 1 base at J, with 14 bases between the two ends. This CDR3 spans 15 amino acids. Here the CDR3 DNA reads TGCGCCAGCAGTTGGACATCCGACCGCACAGATACGCAGTATTTT. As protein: CASSWTSDRTDTQYF.

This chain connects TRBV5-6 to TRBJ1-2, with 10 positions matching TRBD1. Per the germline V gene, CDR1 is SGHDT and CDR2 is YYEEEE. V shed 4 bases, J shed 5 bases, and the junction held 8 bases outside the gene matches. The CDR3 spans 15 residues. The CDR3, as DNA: TGTGCCAGCAGCATTTCCGGGACAGGGGTGTATGGCTACACCTTC. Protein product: CASSISGTGVYGYTF.

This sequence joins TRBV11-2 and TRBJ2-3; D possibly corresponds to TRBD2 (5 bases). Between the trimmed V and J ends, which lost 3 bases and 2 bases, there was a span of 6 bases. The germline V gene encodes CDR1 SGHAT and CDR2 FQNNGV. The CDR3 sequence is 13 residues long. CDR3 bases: TGTGCCAGCAGCTTCGGGGACACAGATACGCAGTATTTT. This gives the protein CASSFGDTDTQYF. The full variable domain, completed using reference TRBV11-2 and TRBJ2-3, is EAGVAQSPRYKIIEKRQSVAFWCNPISGHATLYWYQQILGQGPKLLIQFQNNGVVDDSQLPKDRFSAERLKGVDSTLKIQPAKLEDSAVYLCASSFGDTDTQYFGPGTRLTVL.

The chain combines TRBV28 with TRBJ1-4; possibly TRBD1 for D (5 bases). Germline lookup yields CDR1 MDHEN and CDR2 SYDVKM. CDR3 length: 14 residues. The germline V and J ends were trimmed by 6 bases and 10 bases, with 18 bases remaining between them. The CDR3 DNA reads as TGTGCCAGCAGCCAAGGGGATGTAACAACAAAACTGTTTTTT. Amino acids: CASSQGDVTTKLFF.

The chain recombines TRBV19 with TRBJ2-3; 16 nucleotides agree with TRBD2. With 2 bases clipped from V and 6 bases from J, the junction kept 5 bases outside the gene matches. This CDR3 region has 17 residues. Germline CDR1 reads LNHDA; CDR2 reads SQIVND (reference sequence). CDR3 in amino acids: CASSIRGLAGGPDTQYF. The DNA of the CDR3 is TGTGCCAGTAGTATAAGGGGACTAGCGGGAGGGCCGGATACGCAGTATTTT. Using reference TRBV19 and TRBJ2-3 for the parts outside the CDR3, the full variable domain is DGGITQSPKYLFRKEGQNVTLSCEQNLNHDAMYWYRQDPGQGLRLIYYSQIVNDFQKGDIAEGYSVSREKKESFPLTVTSAQKNPTAFYLCASSIRGLAGGPDTQYFGPGTRLTVL.

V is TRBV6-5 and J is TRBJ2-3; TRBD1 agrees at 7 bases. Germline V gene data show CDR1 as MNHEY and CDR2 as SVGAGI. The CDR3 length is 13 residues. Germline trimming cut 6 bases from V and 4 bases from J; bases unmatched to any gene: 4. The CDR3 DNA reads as TGTGCCAGCAGGACAGGGCACCCAGATACGCAGTATTTT. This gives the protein CASRTGHPDTQYF.

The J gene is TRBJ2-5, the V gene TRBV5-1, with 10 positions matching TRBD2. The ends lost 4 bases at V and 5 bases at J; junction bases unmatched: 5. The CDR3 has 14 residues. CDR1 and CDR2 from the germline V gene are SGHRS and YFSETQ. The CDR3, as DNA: TGCGCCAGCAGCCCCGGGACTAGCGAGGAGACCCAGTACTTC. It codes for CASSPGTSEETQYF.

This CDR3 reads CASSPPGQTSSYTF. DNA for the CDR3: TGCGCCAGCAGCCCACCAGGACAGACCAGCAGCTACACCTTC. This rearrangement joins TRBV5-1 to TRBJ1-2; possibly TRBD1 for D (6 bases). Trimming left V 4 bases short and J 9 bases short, with 19 bases between. CDR3 length: 14 amino acids. In germline, CDR1 is SGHRS, CDR2 YFSETQ.

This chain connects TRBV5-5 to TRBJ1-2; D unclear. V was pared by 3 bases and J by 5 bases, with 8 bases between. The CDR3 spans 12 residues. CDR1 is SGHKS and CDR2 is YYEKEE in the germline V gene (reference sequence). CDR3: CASSSGDYGYTF. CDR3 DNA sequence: TGTGCCAGCAGCTCCGGGGATTATGGCTACACCTTC. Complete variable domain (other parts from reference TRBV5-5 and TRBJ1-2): DAGVTQSPTHLIKTRGQQVTLRCSPISGHKSVSWYQQVLGQGPQFIFQYYEKEERGRGNFPDRFSARQFPNYSSELNVNALLLGDSALYLCASSSGDYGYTFGSGTRLTVV.

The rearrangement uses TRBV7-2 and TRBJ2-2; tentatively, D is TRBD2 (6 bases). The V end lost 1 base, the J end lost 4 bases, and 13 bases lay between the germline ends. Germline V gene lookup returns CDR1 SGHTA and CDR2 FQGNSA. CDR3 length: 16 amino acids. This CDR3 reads CASSLVRGWSTGELFF. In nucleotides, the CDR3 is TGTGCCAGCAGCTTAGTGCGGGGTTGGAGCACCGGGGAGCTGTTTTTT. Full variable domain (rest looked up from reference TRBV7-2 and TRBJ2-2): GAGVSQSPSNKVTEKGKDVELRCDPISGHTALYWYRQSLGQGLEFLIYFQGNSAPDKSGLPSDRFSAERTGGSVSTLTIQRTQQEDSAVYLCASSLVRGWSTGELFFGEGSRLTVL.

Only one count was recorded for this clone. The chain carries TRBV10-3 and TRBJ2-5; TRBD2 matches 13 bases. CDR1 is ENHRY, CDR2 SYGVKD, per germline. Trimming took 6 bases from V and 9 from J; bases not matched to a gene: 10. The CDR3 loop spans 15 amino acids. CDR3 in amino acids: CAIRTSGGGLLAQYF. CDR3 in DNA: TGTGCCATCAGAACTAGCGGGGGGGGGCTGTTGGCCCAGTACTTC.

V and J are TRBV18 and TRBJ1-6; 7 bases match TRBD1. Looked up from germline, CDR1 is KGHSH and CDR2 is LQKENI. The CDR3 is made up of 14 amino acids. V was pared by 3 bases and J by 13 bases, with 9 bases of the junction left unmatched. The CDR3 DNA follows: TGTGCCAGCTCACCGAGTACAGGGGAATCCCCCCTCCACTTT. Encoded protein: CASSPSTGESPLHF. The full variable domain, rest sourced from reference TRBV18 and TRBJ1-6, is NAGVMQNPRHLVRRRGQEARLRCSPMKGHSHVYWYRQLPEEGLKFMVYLQKENIIDESGMPKERFSAEFPKEGPSILRIQQVVRGDSAAYFCASSPSTGESPLHFGNGTRLTVT.

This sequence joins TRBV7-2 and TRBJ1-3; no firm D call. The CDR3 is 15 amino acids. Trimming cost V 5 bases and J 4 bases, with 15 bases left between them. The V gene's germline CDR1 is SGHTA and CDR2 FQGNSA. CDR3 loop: CASSPSSAGGNTIYF. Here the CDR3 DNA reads TGTGCCAGCAGCCCTAGTAGTGCTGGGGGAAACACCATATATTTT.

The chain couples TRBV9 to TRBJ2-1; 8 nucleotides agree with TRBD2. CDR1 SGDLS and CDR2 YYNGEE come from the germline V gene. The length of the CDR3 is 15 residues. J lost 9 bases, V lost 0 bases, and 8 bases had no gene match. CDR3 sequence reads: CASSVVDSGATEQFF. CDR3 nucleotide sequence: TGTGCCAGCAGCGTAGTAGATAGCGGGGCCACTGAGCAGTTCTTC.

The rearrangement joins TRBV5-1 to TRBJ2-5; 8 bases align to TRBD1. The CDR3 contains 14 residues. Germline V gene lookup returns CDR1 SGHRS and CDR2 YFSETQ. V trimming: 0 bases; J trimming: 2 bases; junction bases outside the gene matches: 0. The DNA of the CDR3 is TGCGCCAGCAGCTTGGACAGGGGGCAAGAGACCCAGTACTTC. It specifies CASSLDRGQETQYF.

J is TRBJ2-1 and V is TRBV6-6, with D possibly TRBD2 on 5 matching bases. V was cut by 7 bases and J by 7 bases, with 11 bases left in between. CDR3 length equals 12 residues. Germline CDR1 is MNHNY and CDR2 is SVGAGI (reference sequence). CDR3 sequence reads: CASTLGSNEQFF. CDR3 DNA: TGTGCCAGCACCCTAGGGAGTAATGAGCAGTTCTTC.

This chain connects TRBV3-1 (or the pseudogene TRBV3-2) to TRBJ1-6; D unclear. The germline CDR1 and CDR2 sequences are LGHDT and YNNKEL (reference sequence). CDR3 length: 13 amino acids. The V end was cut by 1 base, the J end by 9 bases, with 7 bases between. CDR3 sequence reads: CASSQVTSSPLHF. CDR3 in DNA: TGTGCCAGCAGCCAAGTGACAAGTTCACCCCTCCACTTT.

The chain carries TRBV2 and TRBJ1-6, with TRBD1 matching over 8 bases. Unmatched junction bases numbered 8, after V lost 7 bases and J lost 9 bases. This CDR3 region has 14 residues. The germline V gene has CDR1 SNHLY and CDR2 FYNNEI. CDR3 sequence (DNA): TGTGCCAGCAACACGGACAGGGTTTTTTCACCCCTCCACTTT. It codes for CASNTDRVFSPLHF.

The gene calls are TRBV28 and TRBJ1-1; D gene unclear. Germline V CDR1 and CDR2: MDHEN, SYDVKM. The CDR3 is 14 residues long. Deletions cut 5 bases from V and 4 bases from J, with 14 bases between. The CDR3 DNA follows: TGTGCCAGCAGTCCGGGAGTTCGCGGCACTGAAGCTTTCTTT. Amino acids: CASSPGVRGTEAFF.

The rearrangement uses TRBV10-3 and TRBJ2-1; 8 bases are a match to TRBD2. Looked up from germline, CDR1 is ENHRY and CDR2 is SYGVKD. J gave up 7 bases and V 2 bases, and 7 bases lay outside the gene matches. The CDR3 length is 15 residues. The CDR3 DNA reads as TGTGCCATCAGTGAGGGCGGGAGGATAGGTAATGAGCAGTTCTTC. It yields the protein CAISEGGRIGNEQFF.

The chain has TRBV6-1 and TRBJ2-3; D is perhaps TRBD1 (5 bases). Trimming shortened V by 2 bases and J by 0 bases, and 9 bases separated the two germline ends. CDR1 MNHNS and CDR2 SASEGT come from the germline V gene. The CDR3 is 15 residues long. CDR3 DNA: TGTGCCAGCAGTGAAATGCGGACAAGCACAGATACGCAGTATTTT. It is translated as CASSEMRTSTDTQYF.

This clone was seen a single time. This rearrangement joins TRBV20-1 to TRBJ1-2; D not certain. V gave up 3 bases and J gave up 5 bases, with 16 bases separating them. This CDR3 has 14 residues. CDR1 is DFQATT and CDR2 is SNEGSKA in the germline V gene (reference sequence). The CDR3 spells CSASSGSIPYGYTF. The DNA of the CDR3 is TGCAGTGCTAGTTCGGGAAGCATCCCTTATGGCTACACCTTC.

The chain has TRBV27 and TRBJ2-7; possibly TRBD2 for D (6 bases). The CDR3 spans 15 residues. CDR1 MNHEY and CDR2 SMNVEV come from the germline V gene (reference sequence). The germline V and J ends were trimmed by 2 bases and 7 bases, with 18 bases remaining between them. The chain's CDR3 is CASSLLRTTSGEQYF. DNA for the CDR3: TGTGCCAGCAGTTTACTGAGGACTACCTCGGGGGAGCAGTACTTC.